Listed below are T cell receptor beta chains from one sample, sequenced in a study of blood T cell repertoires in COVID-19. Clones were read by immunoSEQ multiplex PCR, and TCRdb kept only the in-frame ones, dropping some. Of approximately 180,000 clones listed, 80% to 90% are singletons. Sequencing used peripheral blood. The receptors derive from a human donor with active or convalescent COVID-19. The donor label of this sample is uncertain. The CDR3 runs from the conserved cysteine through the conserved F or W. A D gene is named only where the DNA matches it firmly. Some rows have no size entry. The others give once, few or many, or a class for an expanded clone.

v_gene	j_gene	d_gene	abundance	CDR3aa	CDR3nt
TRBV18	TRBJ2-3	-	-	CASSPFSTDTQYF	TGTGCCAGCTCACCCTTTTCCACAGATACGCAGTATTTT
TRBV11-3	TRBJ2-7	-	-	CASSSDNRVGEQYF	TGTGCCAGCAGCTCAGACAACAGGGTTGGCGAGCAGTACTTC
TRBV28	TRBJ2-3	-	-	CASGNPRTVPSTDTQYF	TGTGCCAGCGGAAATCCCCGGACAGTTCCTAGCACAGATACGCAGTATTTT
TRBV5-4	TRBJ2-3	TRBD2	few	CASSLAGSGDTQYF	TGTGCCAGCAGCTTGGCTGGTAGCGGGGATACGCAGTATTTT
TRBV10-3	TRBJ2-3	-	-	CAISDGESTDTQYF	TGTGCCATCAGTGACGGGGAGAGCACAGATACGCAGTATTTT
TRBV27	TRBJ2-1	TRBD2	-	CASSQLRLSGRAHEQFF	TGTGCCAGCAGTCAACTCAGACTAAGCGGGAGGGCCCACGAGCAGTTCTTC
TRBV5-6	TRBJ2-5	-	-	CASASRETQYF	TGTGCCAGCGCTTCGAGAGAGACCCAGTACTTC
TRBV6-5	TRBJ1-3	-	once	CASSYQGAGGNTIYF	TGTGCCAGCAGTTATCAAGGGGCAGGAGGAAACACCATATATTTT
TRBV28	TRBJ2-7	TRBD1	-	CASRPPGQGAHEQYF	TGTGCCAGCAGGCCACCGGGACAGGGGGCCCACGAGCAGTACTTC
TRBV25-1	TRBJ2-1	-	once	CASSNSVNEQFF	TGTGCCAGCAGTAACTCCGTCAATGAGCAGTTCTTC
TRBV27	TRBJ1-6	-	-	CASSLWGEGNSPLHF	TGTGCCAGCAGTTTATGGGGGGAGGGTAATTCACCCCTCCACTTT
TRBV7-3	TRBJ2-3	TRBD2	-	CASSLRLAGGLDTQYF	TGTGCCAGCAGCCTACGACTAGCGGGGGGGCTGGATACGCAGTATTTT
TRBV5-8	TRBJ2-7	-	-	CASSLLVYEQYF	TGTGCCAGCAGCCTACTAGTGTACGAGCAGTACTTC
TRBV29-1	TRBJ2-7	-	-	CSVDSRASRAYEQYF	TGCAGCGTTGATAGCAGGGCTAGTAGAGCCTACGAGCAGTACTTC
TRBV27	TRBJ1-5	-	-	CASSFGSGSNQPQHF	TGTGCCAGCAGTTTTGGATCGGGAAGCAATCAGCCCCAGCATTTT
TRBV4-1	TRBJ2-1	-	-	CASSQRLGSSYNEQFF	TGCGCCAGCAGCCAAAGACTAGGGAGCTCCTACAATGAGCAGTTCTTC
TRBV7-2	TRBJ2-7	TRBD1	-	CASSRPDRGLSEQYF	TGTGCCAGCAGCCGCCCGGACAGGGGATTAAGCGAGCAGTACTTC
TRBV7-9	TRBJ1-4	-	-	CASSSGQMRTNEKLFF	TGTGCCAGCAGCTCAGGACAAATGAGGACTAATGAAAAACTGTTTTTT
TRBV24-1	TRBJ2-3	TRBD1	-	CATSGATGGADTQYF	TGTGCCACCAGTGGGGCGACAGGGGGCGCAGATACGCAGTATTTT
TRBV28	TRBJ2-1	-	once	CASSLSAGGNNEQFF	TGTGCCAGCAGTTTGTCAGCAGGAGGTAACAATGAGCAGTTCTTC
TRBV6-2/TRBV6-3	TRBJ1-5	-	-	CASSDSNFSNQPQHF	TGTGCCAGCAGCGACAGCAACTTTAGCAATCAGCCCCAGCATTTT
TRBV5-4	TRBJ1-1	-	-	CASSSRTGMNTEAFF	TGTGCCAGCAGCTCAAGGACGGGGATGAACACTGAAGCTTTCTTT
TRBV7-2	TRBJ1-2	-	-	CASSLSGLGAGNYGYTF	TGTGCCAGCAGCTTAAGCGGTTTGGGGGCAGGGAACTATGGCTACACCTTC
TRBV10-1	TRBJ2-7	-	-	CASSPATRPLYEQYF	TGCGCCAGCAGCCCTGCGACTAGACCGCTCTACGAGCAGTACTTC
TRBV7-8	TRBJ2-7	TRBD2	-	CASSLVALAGNYEQYF	TGTGCCAGCAGCTTAGTGGCACTAGCGGGAAACTACGAGCAGTACTTC
TRBV7-2	TRBJ1-2	-	-	CASSLALDRNNYGYTF	TGTGCCAGCAGCTTAGCTTTAGACAGGAATAACTATGGCTACACCTTC
TRBV4-2	TRBJ2-1	-	-	CASSQEGGSSSYNEQFF	TGTGCCAGCAGCCAAGAGGGCGGGTCATCCTCCTACAATGAGCAGTTCTTC
TRBV13	TRBJ2-3	-	-	CASSLKGGAQYF	TGTGCCAGCAGCTTAAAGGGAGGTGCGCAGTATTTT
TRBV6-2/TRBV6-3	TRBJ2-7	-	once	CASSPTGGPSSKQYF	TGTGCCAGCAGTCCCACCGGGGGGCCTTCCTCCAAGCAGTACTTC
TRBV20-1	TRBJ2-1	-	-	CSAARLDGQFF	TGCAGTGCGGCACGACTAGATGGGCAGTTCTTC
TRBV6-6	TRBJ1-4	TRBD1	few	CASSPTGVGEKLFF	TGTGCCAGCAGCCCAACAGGGGTGGGTGAAAAACTGTTTTTT
TRBV11-1	TRBJ2-7	-	-	CASSPTGNPPYEQYF	TGTGCCAGCAGCCCGACTGGAAACCCCCCCTACGAGCAGTACTTC
TRBV5-4	TRBJ2-1	-	-	CASTAGQSYNEQFF	TGTGCCAGCACCGCGGGACAGAGCTACAATGAGCAGTTCTTC
TRBV7-9	TRBJ1-1	-	-	CASSLDRVLNTEAFF	TGTGCCAGCAGCTTAGATCGGGTGCTGAACACTGAAGCTTTCTTT
TRBV4-1	TRBJ2-1	-	-	CASSQDWHNEQFF	TGCGCCAGCAGCCAAGATTGGCACAATGAGCAGTTCTTC
TRBV6-6	TRBJ1-6	-	-	CASSPPLQADSPLHF	TGTGCCAGCAGTCCGCCCCTACAGGCGGATTCACCCCTCCACTTT
TRBV4-3	TRBJ2-5	-	once	CASSQDGTMETQYF	TGCGCCAGCAGCCAAGATGGGACAATGGAGACCCAGTACTTC
TRBV6-6	TRBJ2-3	TRBD1	-	CASRDSPTDTQYF	TGTGCCAGCCGGGACAGCCCCACAGATACGCAGTATTTT
TRBV19	TRBJ2-3	-	-	CASSISRTDTQYF	TGTGCCAGTAGTATATCTCGGACAGATACGCAGTATTTT
TRBV7-9	TRBJ1-2	TRBD1	-	CASSLDGTGAGYTF	TGTGCCAGCAGCTTAGACGGGACAGGGGCTGGCTACACCTTC
TRBV6-1	TRBJ2-3	TRBD1	-	CASSETTGVPTDTQYF	TGTGCCAGCAGTGAGACGACAGGGGTTCCCACAGATACGCAGTATTTT
TRBV7-2	TRBJ2-3	-	-	CASSLADYYFTDTQYF	TGTGCCAGCAGCTTAGCGGACTACTACTTCACAGATACGCAGTATTTT
TRBV29-1	TRBJ1-2	-	-	CSVEEQQVYGYTF	TGCAGCGTTGAAGAGCAACAGGTCTATGGCTACACCTTC
TRBV18	TRBJ1-4	-	-	CASSPGQGFEKLFF	TGTGCCAGCTCACCAGGGCAGGGTTTTGAAAAACTGTTTTTT
TRBV11-2	TRBJ2-7	TRBD2	-	CASSVSGGAGEQYF	TGTGCCAGCAGCGTTAGCGGGGGGGCCGGTGAGCAGTACTTC